This T cell receptor beta chain was sequenced for a study of blood T cell repertoires in COVID-19. At the level of the study: Samples came from the United States, Italy and Spain, spanning acute and convalescent COVID-19. In each case, the material was cDNA or gDNA derived from T cells, B-cell-depleted T cells, or PBMCs.

The CDR3 loop spans 14 amino acids. Per the germline V gene, CDR1 is KGHSH and CDR2 is LQKENI. The V segment lost 4 bases and the J segment 2 bases; nucleotides outside the gene matches: 2. Authors' data handling: Amplified reference gene primers provided the basis for estimating nucleated cell counts. The table came from immunoSEQ multiplex PCR; TCRdb's copy has only in-frame clones and leaves some out. V and J calls and clone size follow that table, whereas D and trimming were derived from the DNA. The sample holds some 20,000 clones; about three quarters are singletons and the top ten take over 7.5%.

The chain has TRBV18 and TRBJ1-1; TRBD1 aligns across 9 bases. Specimen: peripheral blood. The receptor was isolated from a man in his fifties or sixties with acute or convalescent COVID-19. CDR3 region: CASSQTGGNTEAFF. The CDR3 nucleotides are TGTGCCAGCTCACAGACAGGGGGAAACACTGAAGCTTTCTTT.